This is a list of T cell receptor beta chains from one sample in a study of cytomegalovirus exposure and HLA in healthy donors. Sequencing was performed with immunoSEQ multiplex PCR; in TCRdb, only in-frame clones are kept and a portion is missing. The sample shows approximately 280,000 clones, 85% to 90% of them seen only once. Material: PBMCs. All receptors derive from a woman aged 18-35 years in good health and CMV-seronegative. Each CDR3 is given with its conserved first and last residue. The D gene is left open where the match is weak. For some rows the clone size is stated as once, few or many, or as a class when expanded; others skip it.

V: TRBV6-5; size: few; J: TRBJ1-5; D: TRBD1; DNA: TGTGCCAGCAGTAGGGGACAGGGTGTTTATCAGCCCCAGCATTTT; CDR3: CASSRGQGVYQPQHF
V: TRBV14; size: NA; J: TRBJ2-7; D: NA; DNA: TGTGCCAGCAGCCACCCAAGGAGCAGGACAGCCATTGGGGAGCAGTACTTC; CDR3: CASSHPRSRTAIGEQYF
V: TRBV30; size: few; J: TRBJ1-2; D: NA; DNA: TGTGCCTGGAGTGACCGGGTCGGAGGGGGCTACACCTTC; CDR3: CAWSDRVGGGYTF
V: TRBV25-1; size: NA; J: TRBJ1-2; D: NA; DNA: TGTGCCAGCAGTGACGATGGCGGCTATGGCTACACCTTC; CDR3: CASSDDGGYGYTF
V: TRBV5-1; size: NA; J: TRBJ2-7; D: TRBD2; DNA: TGCGCCAGCAGCCTGACTAGCGGGACGACCTACGAGCAGTACTTC; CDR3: CASSLTSGTTYEQYF
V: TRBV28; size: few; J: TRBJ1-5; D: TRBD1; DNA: TGTGCCAGCAGTCCCACACAGGGGGCATATCAGCCCCAGCATTTT; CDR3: CASSPTQGAYQPQHF
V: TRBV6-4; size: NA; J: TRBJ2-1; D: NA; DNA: TGTGCCAGCAGTGACTCGGACAGCTACAATGAGCAGTTCTTC; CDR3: CASSDSDSYNEQFF
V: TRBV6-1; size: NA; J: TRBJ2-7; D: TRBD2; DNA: TGTGCCAGCAGTGAAAGGGGACTAGCGGGTCCTTTC; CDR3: CASSERGLAGPF
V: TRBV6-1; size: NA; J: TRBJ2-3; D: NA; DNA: TGTGCCAGCAGTGGAGAAGGGGGAGGCACAGATACGCAGTATTTT; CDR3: CASSGEGGGTDTQYF
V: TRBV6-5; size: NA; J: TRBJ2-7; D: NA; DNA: TGTGCCAGCAGTCAGGGGGGCGCCGAGCAGTACTTC; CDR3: CASSQGGAEQYF
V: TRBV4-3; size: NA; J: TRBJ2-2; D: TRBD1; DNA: TGCGCCAGCAGCCGGAGCCTAGAAGGGGGCCTCACCGGGGAGCTGTTTTTT; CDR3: CASSRSLEGGLTGELFF
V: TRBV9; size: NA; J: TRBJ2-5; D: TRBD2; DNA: TGTGCCAGCAGCGCGGCGGGGGGACCCCAAGAGACCCAGTACTTC; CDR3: CASSAAGGPQETQYF
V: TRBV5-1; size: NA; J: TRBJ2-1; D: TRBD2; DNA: TGCGCCACCACTCTGGGGCTAGCGGGAGGCGAAGGCTCCTACAATGAGCAGTTCTTC; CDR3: CATTLGLAGGEGSYNEQFF
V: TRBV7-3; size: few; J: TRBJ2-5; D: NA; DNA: TGTGCCGTGGGGGCACTAGGAGAGACCCAGTACTTC; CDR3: CAVGALGETQYF
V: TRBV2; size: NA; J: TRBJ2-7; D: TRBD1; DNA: TGTGCCAGCAGACCGGGACAGATCACCTACGAGCAGTACTTC; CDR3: CASRPGQITYEQYF
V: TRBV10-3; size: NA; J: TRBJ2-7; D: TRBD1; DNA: TGTGCCATCAGTGGACAGGGGGCGGGATCCGAGCAGTACTTC; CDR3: CAISGQGAGSEQYF
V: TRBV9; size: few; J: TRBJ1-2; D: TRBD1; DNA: TGTGCCAGCAGCGGCGGGACAGGAGATAACTATGGCTACACCTTC; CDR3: CASSGGTGDNYGYTF
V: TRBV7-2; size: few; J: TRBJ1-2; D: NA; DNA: TGTGCCAGCAGCTCCAGGACGGGGTACGGCTACACCTTC; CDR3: CASSSRTGYGYTF
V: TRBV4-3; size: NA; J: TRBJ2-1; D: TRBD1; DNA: TGCGCCAGCAGCCCGAGACAGGGTCCCTGGAATGAGCAGTTCTTC; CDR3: CASSPRQGPWNEQFF
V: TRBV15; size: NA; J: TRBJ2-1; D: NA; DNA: TGTGCAACAAACCGCCCAAATGAGCAGTTCTTC; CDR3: CATNRPNEQFF
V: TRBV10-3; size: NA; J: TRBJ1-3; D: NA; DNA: TGTGCCATCACGACGGGACACCTTCAGGCTCATGGAAACACCATATATTTT; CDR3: CAITTGHLQAHGNTIYF
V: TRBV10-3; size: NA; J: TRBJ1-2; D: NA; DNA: TGTGCCATCAGTGAGTATACAGGAGCGCCTAACTATGGCTACACCTTC; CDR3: CAISEYTGAPNYGYTF
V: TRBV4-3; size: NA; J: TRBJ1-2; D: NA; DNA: TGCGCCAGCAGCCAAGAAAGGACAGTTAACTATGGCTACACCTTC; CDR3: CASSQERTVNYGYTF
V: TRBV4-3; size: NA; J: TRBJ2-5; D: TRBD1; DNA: TGCGCCAGCAGCCAATCCCTCACCCTTGACAGGGCCCAGTACTTC; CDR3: CASSQSLTLDRAQYF
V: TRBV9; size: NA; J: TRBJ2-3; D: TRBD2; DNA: TGTGCCAGCAGCGTAGGCGGGAGAACAGATACGCAGTATTTT; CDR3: CASSVGGRTDTQYF
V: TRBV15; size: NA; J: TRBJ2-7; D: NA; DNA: TGTGCCACCAGCAGAGATCCGCTGGGGCAGGCAGTAGGTTACGAGCAGTACTTC; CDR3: CATSRDPLGQAVGYEQYF
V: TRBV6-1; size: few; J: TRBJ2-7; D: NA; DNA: TGTGCCAGCAGTGAATCCCCCCTTCGGCAGTACTTC; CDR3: CASSESPLRQYF
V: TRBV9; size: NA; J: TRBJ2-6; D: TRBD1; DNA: TGTGCCAGCAGCGTAGACGGGACAGGGAATGGGGCCAACGTCCTGACTTTC; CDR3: CASSVDGTGNGANVLTF
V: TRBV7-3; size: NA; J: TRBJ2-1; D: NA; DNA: TGTGCCAGCAGCCCTAGCCCCAGCTCCTACAATGAGCAGTTCTTC; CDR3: CASSPSPSSYNEQFF
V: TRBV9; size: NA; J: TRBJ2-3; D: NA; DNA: TGTGCCAGCAGCGTAGAGGGGCGAAGTGGCACAGATACGCAGTATTTT; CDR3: CASSVEGRSGTDTQYF
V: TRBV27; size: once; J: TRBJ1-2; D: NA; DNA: TGTGCCAGCAGTTTAAGAGGGCATTACTATGGCTACACCTTC; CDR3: CASSLRGHYYGYTF
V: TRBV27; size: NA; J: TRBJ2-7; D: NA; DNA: TGTGCCAGCAGTTTAGGGCTAGCTCTCCATTACGAGCAGTACTTC; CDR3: CASSLGLALHYEQYF
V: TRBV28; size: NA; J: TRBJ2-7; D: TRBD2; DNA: TGTGCCAGCAGCTCGGGAAACGGGGGGGTCTACGAGCAGTACTTC; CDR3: CASSSGNGGVYEQYF
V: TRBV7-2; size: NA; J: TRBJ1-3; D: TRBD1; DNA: TGTGCCAGCAGCGTGAATGGACCAGGGGGAATTGGAAACACCATATATTTT; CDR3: CASSVNGPGGIGNTIYF
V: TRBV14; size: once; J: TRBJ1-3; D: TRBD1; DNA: TGTGCCAGCAGCCATTATCAGGGGGAAGGATCGGGAAACACCATATATTTT; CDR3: CASSHYQGEGSGNTIYF
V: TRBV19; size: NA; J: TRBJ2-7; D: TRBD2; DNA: TGTGCCAGCTCAGCAGCTAGCGGTATAAGTTACGAGCAGTACTTC; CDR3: CASSAASGISYEQYF